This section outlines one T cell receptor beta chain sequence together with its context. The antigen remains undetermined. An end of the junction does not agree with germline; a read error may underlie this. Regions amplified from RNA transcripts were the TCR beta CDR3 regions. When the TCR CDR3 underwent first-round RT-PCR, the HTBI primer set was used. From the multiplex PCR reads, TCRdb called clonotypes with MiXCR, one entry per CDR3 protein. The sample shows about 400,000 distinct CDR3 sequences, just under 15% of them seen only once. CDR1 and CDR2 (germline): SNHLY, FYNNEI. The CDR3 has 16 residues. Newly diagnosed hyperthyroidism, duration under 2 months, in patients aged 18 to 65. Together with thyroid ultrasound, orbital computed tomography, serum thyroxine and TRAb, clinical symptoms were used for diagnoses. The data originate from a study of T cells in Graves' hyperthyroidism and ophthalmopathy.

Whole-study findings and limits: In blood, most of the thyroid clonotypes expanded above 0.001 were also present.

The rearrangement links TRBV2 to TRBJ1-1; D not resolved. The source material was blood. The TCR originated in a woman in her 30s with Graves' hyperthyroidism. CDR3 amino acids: CASSLTEVQMNTEAFF. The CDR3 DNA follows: TGTGCCAGCAGCTTAACAGAGGTGCAGATGAACACTGAAGCGTTCTTT.